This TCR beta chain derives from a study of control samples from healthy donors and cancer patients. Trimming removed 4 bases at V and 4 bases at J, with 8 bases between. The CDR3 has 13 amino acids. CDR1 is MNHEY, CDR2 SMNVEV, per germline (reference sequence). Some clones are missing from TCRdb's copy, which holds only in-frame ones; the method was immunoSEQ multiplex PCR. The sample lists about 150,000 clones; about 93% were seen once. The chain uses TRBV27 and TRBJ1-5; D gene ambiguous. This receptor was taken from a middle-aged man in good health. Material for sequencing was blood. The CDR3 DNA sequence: TGTGCCAGCAGTTCAGGTCTTAATCAGCCCCAGCATTTT. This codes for CASSSGLNQPQHF.